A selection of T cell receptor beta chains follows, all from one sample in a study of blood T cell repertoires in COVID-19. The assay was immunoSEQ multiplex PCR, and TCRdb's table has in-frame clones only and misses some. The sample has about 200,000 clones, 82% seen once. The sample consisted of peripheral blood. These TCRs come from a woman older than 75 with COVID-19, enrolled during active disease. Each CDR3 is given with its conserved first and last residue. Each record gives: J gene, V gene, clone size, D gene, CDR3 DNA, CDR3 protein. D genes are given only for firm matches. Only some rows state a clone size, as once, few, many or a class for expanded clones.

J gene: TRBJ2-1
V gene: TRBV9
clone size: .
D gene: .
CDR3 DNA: TGTGCCAGCAGCGAGCAGGGGTTTGAGCAGTTCTTC
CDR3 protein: CASSEQGFEQFF

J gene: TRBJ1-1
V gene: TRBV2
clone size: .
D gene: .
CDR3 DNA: TGTGCCAGCAGTGAATATCAGGTCTCTGAAGCTTTCTTT
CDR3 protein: CASSEYQVSEAFF

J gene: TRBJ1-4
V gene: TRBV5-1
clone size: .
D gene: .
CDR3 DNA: TGCGCCAGCAGTCGATCAGGGGTGGAAAAACTGTTTTTT
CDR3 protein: CASSRSGVEKLFF

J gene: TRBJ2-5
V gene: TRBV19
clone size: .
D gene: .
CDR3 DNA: TGTGCCAGTAGTGACAGGCCTGGAGTGGAGACCCAGTACTTC
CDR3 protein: CASSDRPGVETQYF

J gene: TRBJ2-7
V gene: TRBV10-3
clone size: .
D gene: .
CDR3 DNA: TGTGCCATCAGGACGACAGGAAACCCCGAGCAGTACTTC
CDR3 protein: CAIRTTGNPEQYF

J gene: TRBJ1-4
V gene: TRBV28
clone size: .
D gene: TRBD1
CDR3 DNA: TGTGCCAGCAGTTACCCGTCAAGAGGGGGCGCGCGGGAAAAACTGTTTTTT
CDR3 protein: CASSYPSRGGAREKLFF

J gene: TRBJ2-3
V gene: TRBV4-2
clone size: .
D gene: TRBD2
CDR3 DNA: TGTGCCAGCAGCCCCCTCGGACCTAGCGGGAGGGCCGATACGCAGTATTTT
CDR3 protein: CASSPLGPSGRADTQYF

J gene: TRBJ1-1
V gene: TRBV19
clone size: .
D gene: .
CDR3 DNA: TGTGCCAGTAGAAGCAACGGGGGTGGCCCTGAAGCTTTCTTT
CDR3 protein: CASRSNGGGPEAFF

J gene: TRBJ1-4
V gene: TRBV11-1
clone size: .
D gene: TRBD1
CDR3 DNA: TGTGCCAGCAGCAGGGGACAGTCTAATGAAAAACTGTTTTTT
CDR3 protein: CASSRGQSNEKLFF

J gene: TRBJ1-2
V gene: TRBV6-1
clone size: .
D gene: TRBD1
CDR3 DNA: TGTGCCAGCAGTGACACCGGGACAGCCCAGTATGGCTACACCTTC
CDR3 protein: CASSDTGTAQYGYTF

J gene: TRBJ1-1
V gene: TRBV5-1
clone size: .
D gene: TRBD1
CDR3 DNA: TGCGCCAGCAGTGGACAGGGGATGAACACTGAAGCTTTCTTT
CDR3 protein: CASSGQGMNTEAFF

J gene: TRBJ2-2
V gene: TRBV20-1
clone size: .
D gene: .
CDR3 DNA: TGCAGTGCTAGGGGGCTAGGGGAGCTGTTTTTT
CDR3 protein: CSARGLGELFF

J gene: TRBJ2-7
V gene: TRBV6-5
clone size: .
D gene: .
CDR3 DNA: TGTGCCAGCACCACCCATCCGGGCTACGAGCAGTACTTC
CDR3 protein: CASTTHPGYEQYF

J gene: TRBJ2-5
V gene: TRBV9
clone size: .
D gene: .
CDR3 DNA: TGTGCCAGCAGCTTTCGGGGGGCCCAAGAGACCCAGTACTTC
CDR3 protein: CASSFRGAQETQYF

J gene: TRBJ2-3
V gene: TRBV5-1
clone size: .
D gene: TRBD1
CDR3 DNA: TGCGCCAGCAGCCCGCTCCCCAGGGGGAGCACAGATACGCAGTATTTT
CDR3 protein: CASSPLPRGSTDTQYF

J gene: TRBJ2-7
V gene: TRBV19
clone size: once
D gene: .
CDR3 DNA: TGTGCCAGTAGTACTTACCCCGGGATCCACGAGCAGTACTTC
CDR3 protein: CASSTYPGIHEQYF

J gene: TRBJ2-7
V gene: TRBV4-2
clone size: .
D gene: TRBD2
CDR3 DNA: TGTGCCAGCAGCCAATTGGCGGGAGGGAAATACGAGCAGTACTTC
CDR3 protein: CASSQLAGGKYEQYF

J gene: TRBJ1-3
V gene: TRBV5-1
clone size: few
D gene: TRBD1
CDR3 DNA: TGCGCCAGCAGCGCGTCAGGGGGCTCTGGAAACACCATATATTTT
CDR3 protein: CASSASGGSGNTIYF

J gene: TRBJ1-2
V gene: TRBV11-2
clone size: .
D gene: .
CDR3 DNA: TGTGCCAGCAGCTTAGAAGGCAGGCGTTATCACACCTTC
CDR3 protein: CASSLEGRRYHTF

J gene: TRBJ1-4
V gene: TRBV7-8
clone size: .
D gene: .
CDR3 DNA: TGTGCCAGCAGCCAGGGGCCTAGGGGAAGGGAAAAACTGTTTTTT
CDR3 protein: CASSQGPRGREKLFF

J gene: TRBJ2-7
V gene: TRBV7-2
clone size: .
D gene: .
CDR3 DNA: TGTGCCAGCAGCTTAGAGCGGCCAGAATACTACGAGCAGTACTTC
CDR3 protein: CASSLERPEYYEQYF

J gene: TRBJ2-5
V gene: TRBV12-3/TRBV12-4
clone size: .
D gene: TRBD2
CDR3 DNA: TGTGCCAGCAGCCAGCGGGGGCAAGAGACCCAGTACTTC
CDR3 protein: CASSQRGQETQYF

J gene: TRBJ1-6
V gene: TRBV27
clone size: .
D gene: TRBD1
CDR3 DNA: TGTGCCAGCAGTTTCCGACAGGGGCTGAGGGCTTCCTATAATTCACCCCTCCACTTT
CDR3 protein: CASSFRQGLRASYNSPLHF

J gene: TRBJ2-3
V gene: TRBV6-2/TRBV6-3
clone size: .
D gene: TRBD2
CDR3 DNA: TGTGCCAGCAGTTACTTTGGCGGGAGGGCCACTAGCACAGATACGCAGTATTTT
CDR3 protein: CASSYFGGRATSTDTQYF

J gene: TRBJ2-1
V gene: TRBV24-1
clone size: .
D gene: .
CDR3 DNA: TGTGCCACCAGTGATACCTCGGGTCTCGGCAATGAGCAGTTCTTC
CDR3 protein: CATSDTSGLGNEQFF

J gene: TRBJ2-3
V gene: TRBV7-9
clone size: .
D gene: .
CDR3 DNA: TGTGCCAGCAGGGGGCGGGACCTCACAGATACGCAGTATTTT
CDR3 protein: CASRGRDLTDTQYF

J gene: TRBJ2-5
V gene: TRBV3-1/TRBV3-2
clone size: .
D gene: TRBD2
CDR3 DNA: TGTGCCAGCAGCCAAGAGGGGGGGACTACTCCTCCGTACTTC
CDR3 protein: CASSQEGGTTPPYF

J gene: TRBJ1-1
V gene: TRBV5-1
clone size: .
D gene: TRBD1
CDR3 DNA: TGCGCCAGCAGCCCCCAACAGGGGAGGAACACTGAAGCTTTCTTT
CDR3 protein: CASSPQQGRNTEAFF

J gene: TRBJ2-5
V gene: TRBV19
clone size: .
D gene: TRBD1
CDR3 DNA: TGTGCCAGTAGTAAAGTCAGGGACAGGGGCTGGGAGACCCAGTACTTC
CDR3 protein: CASSKVRDRGWETQYF

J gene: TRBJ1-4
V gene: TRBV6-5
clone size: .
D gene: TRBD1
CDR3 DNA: TGTGCCAGCAGTCCGGACAGGGGCCTCGAAAAACTGTTTTTT
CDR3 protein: CASSPDRGLEKLFF

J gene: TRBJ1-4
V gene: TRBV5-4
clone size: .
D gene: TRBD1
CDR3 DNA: TGTGCCAGCAGCATGGACAGGGACGAAAAACTGTTTTTT
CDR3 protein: CASSMDRDEKLFF